This T cell receptor beta chain emerged from a study of blood T cell repertoires in COVID-19. Study at large: Acute-phase and convalescent COVID-19 samples originated in the United States, Italy and Spain. PBMCs, B-cell-depleted T cells, or T cells provided the cDNA or gDNA that made up the material.

Methods used by the authors: For nucleated cells, counts were estimated from reference gene primer amplification. Profiling relied on immunoSEQ multiplex PCR, and the TCRdb table lists in-frame clones only, not all of them. That table supplies the V and J calls and clone size; D and trimming were determined from the DNA. The sample holds around 37,000 clones, around 70% seen once. Seattle participants joined during active infection and were tracked over time. The sequenced sample was peripheral blood. This clonotype originated in a man in his 70s with COVID-19, enrolled during active disease.

CDR3 bases: TGCGCCAGCAGTGAAGAAACAGGGAGAAGCACTGAAGCTTTCTTT. Residues: CASSEETGRSTEAFF. V usage is TRBV10-1 and J usage is TRBJ1-1; weak D call: TRBD1 (6 bases). The CDR3 contains 15 residues. CDR1 and CDR2 (germline): WNHNN, SYGVQD (reference sequence). V lost 3 bases and J 4 bases, leaving 15 bases between the germline ends.